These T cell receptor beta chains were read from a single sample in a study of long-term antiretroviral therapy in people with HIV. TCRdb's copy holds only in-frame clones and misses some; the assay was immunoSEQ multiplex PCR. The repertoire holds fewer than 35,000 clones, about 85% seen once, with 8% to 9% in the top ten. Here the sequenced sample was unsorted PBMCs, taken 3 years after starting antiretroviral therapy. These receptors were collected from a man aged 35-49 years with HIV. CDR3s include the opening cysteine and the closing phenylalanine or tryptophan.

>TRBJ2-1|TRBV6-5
CASTHGLDGGEQFF
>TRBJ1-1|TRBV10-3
CASGDREKAFF
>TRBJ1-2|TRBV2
CASSEDRANYGYTF
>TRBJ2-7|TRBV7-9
CASSLVVAGEYYEQYF
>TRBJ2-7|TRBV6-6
CASREPGRQPYEQYF
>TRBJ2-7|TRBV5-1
CASSLDVGLAGGIPREQYF
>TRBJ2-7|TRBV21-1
CASSKALGTGISYEQYF
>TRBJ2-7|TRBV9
CASSPIGSVAGAGKYEQYF
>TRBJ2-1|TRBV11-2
CASSSDWGANNEQFF
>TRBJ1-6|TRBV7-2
CASSLRPLPNSPLHF
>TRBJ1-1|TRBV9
CASSVWPNTEAFF
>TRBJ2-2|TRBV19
CASSMTGGGLGGELFF
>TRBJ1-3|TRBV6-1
CASSEERAGPRSGNTIYF
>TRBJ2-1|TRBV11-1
CASSAGTDTYNEQFF
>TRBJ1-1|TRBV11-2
CASSLGGNTEAFF
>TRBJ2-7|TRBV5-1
CASSLGPSGGTYEQYF
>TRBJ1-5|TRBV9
CASSVGGASNQPQHF
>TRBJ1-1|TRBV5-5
CASRPQTVSLNTEAFF
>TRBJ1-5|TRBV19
CASQPWRAGDQPQHF
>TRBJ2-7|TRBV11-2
CASSLSYIGTASSYEQYF
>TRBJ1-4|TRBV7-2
CASSLAGRNEKLFF
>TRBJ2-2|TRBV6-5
CASRNRENTGELFF
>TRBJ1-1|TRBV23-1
CASSQLGQNKVEAFF
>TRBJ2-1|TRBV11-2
CASSLVGREKRVF
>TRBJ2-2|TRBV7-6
CASGVAGELFF
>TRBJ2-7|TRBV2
CASSEAIDRVKYEQYF
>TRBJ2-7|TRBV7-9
CASSLEGRLYEQYF
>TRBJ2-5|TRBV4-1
CASSPGDQETQYF
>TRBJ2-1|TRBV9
CASSGPGQGILNEQFF
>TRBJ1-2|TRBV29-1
CSVQGAGYGYTF
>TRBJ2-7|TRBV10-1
CASSESGNRYEQYF
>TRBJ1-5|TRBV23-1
CASSQTKGQGINQPQHF
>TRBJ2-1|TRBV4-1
CASSQDLADRGYYNEQFF
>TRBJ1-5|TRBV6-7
CASSPDPFSNQPQHF
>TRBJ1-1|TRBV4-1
CASSHVGENTEAFF
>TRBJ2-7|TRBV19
CASSEAGGPIYEQYF
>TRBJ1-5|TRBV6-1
CASTDTANQPQHF
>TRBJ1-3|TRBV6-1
CASREGGGPGNTIYF